The following is a TCR beta chain sequence with its context. No antigen is known for it. Produced via immunoSEQ multiplex PCR; TCRdb's table is partial and in-frame only. This table holds hundreds of thousands of clones, 85% to 95% found once. The source of the sample is a study of T cell responses to AZD1222 COVID-19 vaccine. Findings of the study overall: Only five or six AZD1222 recipients were seropositive at baseline. A mostly white British donor set with more females was recruited, and clonal diversity was possibly underestimated. Vaccine-related CD4 TCRs covered spike, predominating at 160-218 and 743-854.

The analysis combined second doses at about 4 or about 12 weeks. Between the trimmed V and J ends, which lost 3 bases and 9 bases, there was a span of 20 bases. This CDR3 is built from 16 residues. Germline CDR1 reads MGHDK; CDR2 reads SYGVNS. The material was peripheral blood, obtained 28 days after the second AZD1222 dose. The gene calls are TRBV25-1 and TRBJ1-4, with no clear D. This receptor was identified in an adult who received the AZD1222 COVID-19 vaccine. In nucleotides, the CDR3 is TGTGCCAGCAGTGATACCCCCAGCGGGTTCTCCAAAAAACTGTTTTTT. This translates into CASSDTPSGFSKKLFF.